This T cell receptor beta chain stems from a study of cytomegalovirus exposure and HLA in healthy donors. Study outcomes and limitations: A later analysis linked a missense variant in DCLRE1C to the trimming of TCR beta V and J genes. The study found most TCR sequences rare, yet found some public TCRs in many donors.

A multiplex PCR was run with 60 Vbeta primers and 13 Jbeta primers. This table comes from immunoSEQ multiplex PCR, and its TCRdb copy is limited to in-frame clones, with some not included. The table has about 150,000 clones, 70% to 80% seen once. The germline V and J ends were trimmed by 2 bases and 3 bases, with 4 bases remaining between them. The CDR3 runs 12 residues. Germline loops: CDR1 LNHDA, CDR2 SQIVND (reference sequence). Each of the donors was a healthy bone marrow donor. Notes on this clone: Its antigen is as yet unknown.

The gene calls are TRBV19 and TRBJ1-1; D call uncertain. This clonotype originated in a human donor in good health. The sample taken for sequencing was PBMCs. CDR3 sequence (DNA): TGTGCCAGTAGTATAATAGACACTGAAGCTTTCTTT. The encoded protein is CASSIIDTEAFF. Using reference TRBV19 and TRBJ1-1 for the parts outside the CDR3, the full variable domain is DGGITQSPKYLFRKEGQNVTLSCEQNLNHDAMYWYRQDPGQGLRLIYYSQIVNDFQKGDIAEGYSVSREKKESFPLTVTSAQKNPTAFYLCASSIIDTEAFFGQGTRLTVV.